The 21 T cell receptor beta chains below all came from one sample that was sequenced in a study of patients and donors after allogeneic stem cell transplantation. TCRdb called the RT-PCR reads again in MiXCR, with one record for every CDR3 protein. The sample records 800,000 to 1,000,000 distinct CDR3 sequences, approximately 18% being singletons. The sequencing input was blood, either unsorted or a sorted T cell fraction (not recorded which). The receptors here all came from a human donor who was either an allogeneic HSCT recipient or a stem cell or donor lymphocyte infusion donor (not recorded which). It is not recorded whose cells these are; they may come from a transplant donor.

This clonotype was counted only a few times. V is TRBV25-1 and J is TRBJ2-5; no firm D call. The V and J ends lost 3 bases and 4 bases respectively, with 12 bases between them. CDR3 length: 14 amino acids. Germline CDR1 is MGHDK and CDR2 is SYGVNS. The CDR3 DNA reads TGTGCCAGCAGTGATAGTCGTCAGTTAGAGACCCAGTACTTC. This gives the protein CASSDSRQLETQYF.

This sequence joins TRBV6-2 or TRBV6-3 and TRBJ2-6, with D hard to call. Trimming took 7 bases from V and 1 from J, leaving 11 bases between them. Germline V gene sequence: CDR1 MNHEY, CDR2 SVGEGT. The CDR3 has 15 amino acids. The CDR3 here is CASKRVPSGANVLTF. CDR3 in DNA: TGTGCCAGCAAACGTGTCCCGTCTGGGGCCAACGTCCTGACTTTC.

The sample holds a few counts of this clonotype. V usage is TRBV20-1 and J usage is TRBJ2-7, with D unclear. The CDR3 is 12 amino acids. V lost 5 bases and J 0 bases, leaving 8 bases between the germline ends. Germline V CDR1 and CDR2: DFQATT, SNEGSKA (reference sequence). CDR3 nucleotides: TGCAGTGCTGCCAGGACCTCCTACGAGCAGTACTTC. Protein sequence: CSAARTSYEQYF.

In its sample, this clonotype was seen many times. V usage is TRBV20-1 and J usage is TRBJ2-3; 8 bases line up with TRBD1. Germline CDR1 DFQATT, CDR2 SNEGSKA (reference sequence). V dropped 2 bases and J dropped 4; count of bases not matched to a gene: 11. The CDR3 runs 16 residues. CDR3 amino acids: CSARSETGDDADTQYF. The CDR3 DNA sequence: TGCAGTGCTAGATCGGAGACAGGGGACGACGCAGATACGCAGTATTTT.

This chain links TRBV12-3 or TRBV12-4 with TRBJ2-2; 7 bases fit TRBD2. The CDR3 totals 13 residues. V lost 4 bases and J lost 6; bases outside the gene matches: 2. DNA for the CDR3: TGTGCCAGCAGTTGGGGAGGGCCCGGGGAGCTGTTTTTT. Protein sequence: CASSWGGPGELFF.

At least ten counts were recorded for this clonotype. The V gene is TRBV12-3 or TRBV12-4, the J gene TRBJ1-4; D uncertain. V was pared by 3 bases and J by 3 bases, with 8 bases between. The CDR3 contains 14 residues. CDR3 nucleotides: TGTGCCAGCAGTTTTAAGGGATCTAATGAAAAACTGTTTTTT. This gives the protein CASSFKGSNEKLFF.

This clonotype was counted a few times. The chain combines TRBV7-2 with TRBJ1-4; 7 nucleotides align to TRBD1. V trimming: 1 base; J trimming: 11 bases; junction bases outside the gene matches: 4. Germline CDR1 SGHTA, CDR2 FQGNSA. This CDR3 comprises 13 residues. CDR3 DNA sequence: TGTGCCAGCAGCTTAGATGGGACAGAGAAACTGTTTTTT. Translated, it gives CASSLDGTEKLFF.

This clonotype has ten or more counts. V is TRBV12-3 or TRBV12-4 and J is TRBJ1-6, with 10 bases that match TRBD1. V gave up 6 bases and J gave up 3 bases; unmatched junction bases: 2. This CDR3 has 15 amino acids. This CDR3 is CASRGQGSYNSPLHF. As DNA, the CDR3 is TGTGCCAGCAGGGGACAGGGGAGCTATAATTCACCCCTCCACTTT.

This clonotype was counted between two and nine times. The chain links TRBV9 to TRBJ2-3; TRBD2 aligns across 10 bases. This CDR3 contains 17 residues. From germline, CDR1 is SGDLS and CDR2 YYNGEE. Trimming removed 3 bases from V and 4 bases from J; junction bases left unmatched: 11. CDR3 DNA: TGTGCCAGCAGCGAAACCTTAGCGGGAGGTTTTCCAGATACGCAGTATTTT. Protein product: CASSETLAGGFPDTQYF. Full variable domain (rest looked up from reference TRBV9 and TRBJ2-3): DSGVTQTPKHLITATGQRVTLRCSPRSGDLSVYWYQQSLDQGLQFLIQYYNGEERAKGNILERFSAQQFPDLHSELNLSSLELGDSALYFCASSETLAGGFPDTQYFGPGTRLTVL.

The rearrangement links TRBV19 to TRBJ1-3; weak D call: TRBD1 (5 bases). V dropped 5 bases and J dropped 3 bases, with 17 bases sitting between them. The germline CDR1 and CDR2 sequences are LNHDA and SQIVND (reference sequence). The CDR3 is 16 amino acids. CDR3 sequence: CASSPAGAGLGNTIYF. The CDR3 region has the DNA TGTGCCAGTAGTCCCGCCGGGGCGGGCCTTGGAAACACCATATATTTT.

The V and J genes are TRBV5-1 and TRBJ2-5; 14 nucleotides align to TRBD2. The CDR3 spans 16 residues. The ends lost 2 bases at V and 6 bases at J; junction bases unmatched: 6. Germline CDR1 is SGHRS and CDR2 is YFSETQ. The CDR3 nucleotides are TGCGCCAGCAGCTTAGGGACTAGCGGGAGCCTGAAGACCCAGTACTTC. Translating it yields CASSLGTSGSLKTQYF.

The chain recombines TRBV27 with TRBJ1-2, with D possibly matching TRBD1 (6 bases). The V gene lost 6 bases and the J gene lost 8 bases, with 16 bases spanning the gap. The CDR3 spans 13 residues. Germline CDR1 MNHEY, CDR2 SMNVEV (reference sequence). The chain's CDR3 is CASSKRGGHGYTF. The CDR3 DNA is TGTGCCAGCAGCAAAAGGGGGGGGCACGGCTACACCTTC.

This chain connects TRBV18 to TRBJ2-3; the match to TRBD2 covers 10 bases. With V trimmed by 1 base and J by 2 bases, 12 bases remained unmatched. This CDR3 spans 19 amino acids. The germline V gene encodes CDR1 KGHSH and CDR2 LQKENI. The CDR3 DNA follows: TGTGCCAGCTCACCACGGGGACCTAGCGGGAGATCTATCACAGATACGCAGTATTTT. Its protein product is CASSPRGPSGRSITDTQYF.

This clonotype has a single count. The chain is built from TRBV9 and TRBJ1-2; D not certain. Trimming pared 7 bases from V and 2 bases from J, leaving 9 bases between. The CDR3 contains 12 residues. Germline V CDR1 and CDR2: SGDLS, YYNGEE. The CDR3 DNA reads TGTGCCAGCGAGGGTTGGAACTATGGCTACACCTTC. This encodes CASEGWNYGYTF.

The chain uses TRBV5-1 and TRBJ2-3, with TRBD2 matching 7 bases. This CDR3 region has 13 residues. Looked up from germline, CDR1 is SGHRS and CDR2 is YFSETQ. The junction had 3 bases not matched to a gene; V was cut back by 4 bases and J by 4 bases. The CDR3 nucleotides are TGCGCCAGCAGCCGGGACTACCCAGATACGCAGTATTTT. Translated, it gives CASSRDYPDTQYF.

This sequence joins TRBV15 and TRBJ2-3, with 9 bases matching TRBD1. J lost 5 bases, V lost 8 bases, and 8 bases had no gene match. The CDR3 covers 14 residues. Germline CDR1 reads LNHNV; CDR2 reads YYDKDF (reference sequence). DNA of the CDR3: TGTGCCACCCGCTTACAGGGGGCTTTAGATACGCAGTATTTT. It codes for CATRLQGALDTQYF.

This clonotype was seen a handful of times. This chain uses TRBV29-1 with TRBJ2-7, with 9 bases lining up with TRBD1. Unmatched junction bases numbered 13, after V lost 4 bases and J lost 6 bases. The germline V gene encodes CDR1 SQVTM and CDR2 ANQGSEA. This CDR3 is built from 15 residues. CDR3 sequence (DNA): TGCAGCGTTGTATATCCTCCACAGGGGGCAGGCGAGCAGTACTTC. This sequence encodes CSVVYPPQGAGEQYF.

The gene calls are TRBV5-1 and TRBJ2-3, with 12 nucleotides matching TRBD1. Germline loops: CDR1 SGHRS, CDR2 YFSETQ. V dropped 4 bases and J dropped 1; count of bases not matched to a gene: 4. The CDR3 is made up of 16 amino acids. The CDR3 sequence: CASSMGQGAGTDTQYF. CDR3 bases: TGCGCCAGCAGCATGGGACAGGGGGCAGGCACAGATACGCAGTATTTT. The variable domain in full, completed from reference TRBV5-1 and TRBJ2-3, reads KAGVTQTPRYLIKTRGQQVTLSCSPISGHRSVSWYQQTPGQGLQFLFEYFSETQRNKGNFPGRFSGRQFSNSRSEMNVSTLELGDSALYLCASSMGQGAGTDTQYFGPGTRLTVL.

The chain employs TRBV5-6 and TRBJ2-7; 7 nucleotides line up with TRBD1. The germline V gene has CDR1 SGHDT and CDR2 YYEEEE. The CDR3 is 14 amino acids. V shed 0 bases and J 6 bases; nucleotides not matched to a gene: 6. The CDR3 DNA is TGTGCCAGCAGCTTGGCTACAGGGGCCGGCGAGCAGTACTTC. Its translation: CASSLATGAGEQYF.

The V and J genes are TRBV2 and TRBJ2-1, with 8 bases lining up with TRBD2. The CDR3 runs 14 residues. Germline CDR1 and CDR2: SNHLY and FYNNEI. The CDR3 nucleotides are TGTGCTACGTCAGGGCGGGGGGCCTACAATGAGCAGTTCTTC. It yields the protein CATSGRGAYNEQFF.

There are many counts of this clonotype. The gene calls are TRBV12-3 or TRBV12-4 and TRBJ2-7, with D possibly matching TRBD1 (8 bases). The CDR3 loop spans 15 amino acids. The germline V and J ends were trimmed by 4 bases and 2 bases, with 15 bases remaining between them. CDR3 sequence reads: CASSSTGGAAYEQYF. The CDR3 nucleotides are TGTGCCAGCAGTTCCACAGGGGGGGCCGCCTACGAGCAGTACTTC.